Shown below are 6 T cell receptor beta chains from a single sample sequenced in a study of technical replicates of blood from a handful of donors (dated by TCRdb to about 2017). Library creation used the immunoSEQ multiplex PCR assay. TCRdb obtained this table from immuneACCESS and retained in-frame rearrangements with V and J assigned. These tables miss some clones; where compared with another copy, unresolved V genes account for less than half of the shortfall, and the remainder is unexplained. Recorded for this sample are approximately 80,000 clones; approximately 91% of them occurred a single time. The ten largest clones add up to approximately 0.39% of the sample. Material for sequencing was T cells isolated from PBMCs. These receptors all come from a human donor in good health.

The chain has TRBV27 and TRBJ2-3; the match to TRBD2 covers 8 bases. CDR3 size: 13 residues. V shed 4 bases, J shed 3 bases, and the junction held 0 bases outside the gene matches. Germline CDR1 MNHEY, CDR2 SMNVEV (reference sequence). The CDR3 DNA reads TGTGCCAGCAGTTCGGGGGGGACAGATACGCAGTATTTT. Protein product: CASSSGGTDTQYF.

The chain joins TRBV27 to TRBJ2-7; 9 nucleotides agree with TRBD1. There are 15 residues in the CDR3. With 4 bases clipped from V and 3 bases from J, the junction kept 7 bases outside the gene matches. Looked up from germline, CDR1 is MNHEY and CDR2 is SMNVEV (reference sequence). CDR3 sequence reads: CASSYSGQGIYEQYF. The CDR3, as DNA: TGTGCCAGCAGTTATTCGGGACAGGGTATCTACGAGCAGTACTTC.

The rearrangement joins TRBV28 to TRBJ1-3; 7 bases agree with TRBD1. J lost 0 bases, V lost 3 bases, and 5 bases had no gene match. Germline CDR1 and CDR2: MDHEN and SYDVKM. The CDR3 runs 16 residues. In DNA form, the CDR3 reads TGTGCCAGCAGTTTTCTCGACAGGGACTCTGGAAACACCATATATTTT. It yields the protein CASSFLDRDSGNTIYF.

The chain has TRBV11-3 and TRBJ1-1, with D unresolved. CDR3 size: 12 residues. The germline CDR1 and CDR2 sequences are SGHNT and YENEEA. The V end was cut by 3 bases, the J end by 3 bases, with 5 bases between. The CDR3 DNA follows: TGTGCCAGCAGCTTGAGCTACACTGAAGCTTTCTTT. Translated, it gives CASSLSYTEAFF. The entire variable domain, with the rest obtained from reference TRBV11-3 and TRBJ1-1, is as follows: EAGVVQSPRYKIIEKKQPVAFWCNPISGHNTLYWYLQNLGQGPELLIRYENEEAVDDSQLPKDRFSAERLKGVDSTLKIQPAELGDSAVYLCASSLSYTEAFFGQGTRLTVV.

This sequence joins TRBV29-1 and TRBJ2-1; D unclear. The CDR3 has 12 residues. Trimming took 2 bases from V and 8 from J, leaving 10 bases between them. The V gene's germline CDR1 is SQVTM and CDR2 ANQGSEA. CDR3 loop: CSVELVTDEQFF. For the CDR3, the DNA is TGCAGCGTTGAACTAGTGACCGATGAGCAGTTCTTC.

J is TRBJ2-5 and V is TRBV5-1; 7 nucleotides agree with TRBD1. V shed 3 bases, J shed 5 bases, and the junction held 7 bases outside the gene matches. The CDR3 extends over 14 amino acids. CDR1 and CDR2 from the germline V gene are SGHRS and YFSETQ. This CDR3 is CASSWAGGWETQYF. The CDR3 DNA is TGCGCCAGCAGCTGGGCAGGGGGTTGGGAGACCCAGTACTTC.